A selection of T cell receptor beta chains follows, all from one sample in a study of T cells after yellow fever vaccination. TCRdb processed the 5' RACE reads anew with MiXCR; each CDR3 protein has one entry. The top ten hold roughly a sixth of the sample, which has 400,000 to 450,000 distinct CDR3 sequences, over 15% seen once. The sequenced sample was PBMCs, obtained before the yellow fever booster vaccination. These receptors were obtained from a man in his late teens or twenties who received the YFV17D yellow fever vaccine. Each CDR3 is given with its conserved first and last residue. D genes are given only for firm matches. A row's size may be missing; if present it is once, few, many or a size class.

cdr3_aa: CASSQVRGEKLFF
cdr3_nt: TGTGCCAGCAGCCAAGTTAGAGGTGAAAAACTGTTTTTT
d_call: .
v_call: TRBV3-1
j_call: TRBJ1-4
clone_size: few

cdr3_aa: CASSLWRLASGADTQYF
cdr3_nt: TGCGCCAGCAGCTTGTGGCGACTAGCGTCCGGCGCAGATACGCAGTATTTT
d_call: TRBD2
v_call: TRBV5-1
j_call: TRBJ2-3
clone_size: .

cdr3_aa: CASSPRDRNEKLFF
cdr3_nt: TGTGCCAGCAGTCCCCGGGACAGGAATGAAAAACTGTTTTTT
d_call: TRBD1
v_call: TRBV12-3/TRBV12-4
j_call: TRBJ1-4
clone_size: few

cdr3_aa: CASSFEGWGTSVLRSTDTQYF
cdr3_nt: TGTGCCAGCAGCTTCGAAGGGTGGGGGACTAGCGTTCTCCGCTCGACAGATACGCAGTATTTT
d_call: TRBD2
v_call: TRBV13
j_call: TRBJ2-3
clone_size: .

cdr3_aa: CASSSGYALDIQYF
cdr3_nt: TGTGCCAGCAGTTCAGGATACGCCTTGGACATTCAGTACTTC
d_call: .
v_call: TRBV28
j_call: TRBJ2-4
clone_size: .

cdr3_aa: CASRRQGLETQYF
cdr3_nt: TGTGCCAGCAGGAGACAGGGACTAGAGACCCAGTACTTC
d_call: .
v_call: TRBV12-3/TRBV12-4
j_call: TRBJ2-5
clone_size: many

cdr3_aa: CASSYPGESEQYF
cdr3_nt: TGTGCCAGCAGTTACCCGGGGGAGAGTGAGCAGTACTTC
d_call: .
v_call: TRBV6-5
j_call: TRBJ2-7
clone_size: .

cdr3_aa: CASSTVAYEKLFF
cdr3_nt: TGTGCCAGCAGTACAGTGGCATACGAAAAACTGTTTTTT
d_call: .
v_call: TRBV7-9
j_call: TRBJ1-4
clone_size: few

cdr3_aa: CASCRDRETQYF
cdr3_nt: TGTGCCAGCTGCCGGGACAGGGAGACCCAGTACTTC
d_call: TRBD1
v_call: TRBV2
j_call: TRBJ2-5
clone_size: .

cdr3_aa: CASSYPPSGGLYEQYF
cdr3_nt: TGTGCCAGCAGCTATCCACCTAGCGGGGGGCTCTACGAGCAGTACTTC
d_call: TRBD2
v_call: TRBV6-2/TRBV6-3
j_call: TRBJ2-7
clone_size: .

cdr3_aa: CSVAVGGARETQYF
cdr3_nt: TGCAGCGTTGCCGTGGGGGGGGCCAGGGAGACCCAGTACTTC
d_call: .
v_call: TRBV29-1
j_call: TRBJ2-5
clone_size: few

cdr3_aa: CASSPWTSEAQYF
cdr3_nt: TGTGCCAGCAGCCCATGGACTAGCGAGGCCCAGTACTTC
d_call: TRBD2
v_call: TRBV7-9
j_call: TRBJ2-5
clone_size: few

cdr3_aa: CASSFEEETQYF
cdr3_nt: TGTGCCAGCAGTTTTGAAGAAGAGACCCAGTACTTC
d_call: .
v_call: TRBV12-3/TRBV12-4
j_call: TRBJ2-5
clone_size: few

cdr3_aa: CASSPSGTRHEKLFF
cdr3_nt: TGTGCCAGCAGCCCGAGCGGGACTCGGCATGAAAAACTGTTTTTT
d_call: .
v_call: TRBV5-6
j_call: TRBJ1-4
clone_size: .

cdr3_aa: CASSSTAEQFF
cdr3_nt: TGCGCCAGCAGCTCAACAGCCGAGCAGTTCTTC
d_call: .
v_call: TRBV5-1
j_call: TRBJ2-1
clone_size: few

cdr3_aa: CASSRDGTDYGYTF
cdr3_nt: TGTGCCAGCAGCCGTGATGGGACTGACTATGGCTACACCTTC
d_call: .
v_call: TRBV4-2
j_call: TRBJ1-2
clone_size: .

cdr3_aa: CASSYSGYTF
cdr3_nt: TGTGCCAGCAGTTACAGTGGCTACACCTTC
d_call: .
v_call: TRBV6-6
j_call: TRBJ1-2
clone_size: few

cdr3_aa: CASSPPDF
cdr3_nt: TGTGCCAGCAGCCCACCGGACTTC
d_call: .
v_call: TRBV12-3/TRBV12-4
j_call: TRBJ2-4
clone_size: .

cdr3_aa: CSARDTRGPGELFF
cdr3_nt: TGCAGTGCTAGAGATACTAGGGGGCCCGGGGAGCTGTTTTTT
d_call: TRBD1
v_call: TRBV20-1
j_call: TRBJ2-2
clone_size: .

cdr3_aa: CASGLQGGRDNEQFF
cdr3_nt: TGCGCCAGCGGGCTACAAGGAGGCCGGGACAATGAGCAGTTCTTC
d_call: .
v_call: TRBV5-1
j_call: TRBJ2-1
clone_size: few

cdr3_aa: CASSFGLADSDTQYF
cdr3_nt: TGCGCCAGCAGCTTCGGCCTAGCGGATTCAGATACGCAGTATTTT
d_call: TRBD2
v_call: TRBV5-1
j_call: TRBJ2-3
clone_size: .

cdr3_aa: CASSFNGDRGDTEAFF
cdr3_nt: TGTGCCAGCAGCTTCAACGGCGACAGGGGGGACACTGAAGCTTTCTTT
d_call: TRBD1
v_call: TRBV9
j_call: TRBJ1-1
clone_size: .

cdr3_aa: CASSFVGGNEQFF
cdr3_nt: TGTGCCAGCAGTTTCGTTGGGGGGAATGAGCAGTTCTTC
d_call: .
v_call: TRBV28
j_call: TRBJ2-1
clone_size: many

cdr3_aa: CAISELPKYQETQYF
cdr3_nt: TGTGCCATCAGTGAGCTACCGAAGTACCAAGAGACCCAGTACTTC
d_call: .
v_call: TRBV10-3
j_call: TRBJ2-5
clone_size: once

cdr3_aa: CATSDLRGHTDTQYF
cdr3_nt: TGTGCCACCAGTGATTTGCGAGGACACACAGATACGCAGTATTTT
d_call: .
v_call: TRBV24-1
j_call: TRBJ2-3
clone_size: .

cdr3_aa: CASQRYSYNEQFF
cdr3_nt: TGTGCCTCCCAGCGCTACTCCTACAATGAGCAGTTCTTC
d_call: .
v_call: TRBV13
j_call: TRBJ2-1
clone_size: few

cdr3_aa: CASSPIGAQDYEQYF
cdr3_nt: TGTGCCAGCTCACCCATTGGCGCACAAGACTACGAGCAGTACTTC
d_call: .
v_call: TRBV18
j_call: TRBJ2-7
clone_size: few

cdr3_aa: CSAHNAGTYNTDTQYF
cdr3_nt: TGCAGTGCCCATAACGCCGGGACATATAACACAGATACGCAGTATTTT
d_call: .
v_call: TRBV20-1
j_call: TRBJ2-3
clone_size: few

cdr3_aa: CASSQFGRQETQYF
cdr3_nt: TGCGCCAGCAGCCAATTCGGCAGGCAAGAGACCCAGTACTTC
d_call: .
v_call: TRBV4-1
j_call: TRBJ2-5
clone_size: few

cdr3_aa: CASIGRSTYNEQFF
cdr3_nt: TGTGCCAGCATCGGCAGGTCGACCTACAATGAGCAGTTCTTC
d_call: .
v_call: TRBV28
j_call: TRBJ2-1
clone_size: .

cdr3_aa: CASGQINQPQHF
cdr3_nt: TGTGCCAGCGGACAGATCAATCAGCCCCAGCATTTT
d_call: .
v_call: TRBV6-1
j_call: TRBJ1-5
clone_size: .

cdr3_aa: CASSPEVRGDNTGELFF
cdr3_nt: TGTGCCAGCAGCCCTGAGGTGCGGGGGGACAACACCGGGGAGCTGTTTTTT
d_call: TRBD2
v_call: TRBV7-2
j_call: TRBJ2-2
clone_size: .

cdr3_aa: CSVLWFNTDTQYF
cdr3_nt: TGCAGCGTCCTTTGGTTCAACACAGATACGCAGTATTTT
d_call: .
v_call: TRBV29-1
j_call: TRBJ2-3
clone_size: many

cdr3_aa: CASSNRGSNSPLHF
cdr3_nt: TGTGCCAGCAGCAACAGGGGGTCTAATTCACCCCTCCACTTT
d_call: TRBD1
v_call: TRBV3-1
j_call: TRBJ1-6
clone_size: .

cdr3_aa: CASSHRQGLLDTQYF
cdr3_nt: TGTGCCAGCAGCCACAGACAGGGCTTATTAGATACGCAGTATTTT
d_call: TRBD1
v_call: TRBV6-5
j_call: TRBJ2-3
clone_size: .

cdr3_aa: CASSQGGRSPLHF
cdr3_nt: TGTGCCAGCAGCCAAGGGGGTAGGTCACCCCTCCACTTT
d_call: .
v_call: TRBV27
j_call: TRBJ1-6
clone_size: .

cdr3_aa: CASSLVGPGVPYNEQFF
cdr3_nt: TGTGCCAGCAGCTTGGTGGGCCCGGGAGTGCCCTACAATGAGCAGTTCTTC
d_call: .
v_call: TRBV5-6
j_call: TRBJ2-1
clone_size: few